The clone carrying this TCR beta chain was observed once. Looked up from germline, CDR1 is KGHSH and CDR2 is LQKENI. The CDR3 is 16 residues long. Trimming left V 3 bases short and J 3 bases short, with 16 bases between. These data are taken from a study of blood T cell repertoires in COVID-19. Study in general: COVID-19 samples from acute and convalescent phases originated in the United States, Italy and Spain. The cDNA or gDNA used as material had been derived from T cells, B-cell-depleted T cells, or PBMCs.

The method was immunoSEQ multiplex PCR; TCRdb's version includes in-frame clones alone and lacks a portion of them. The table lists roughly 68,000 clones, roughly 85% of them singletons. The chain links TRBV18 to TRBJ2-3, with D perhaps matching TRBD1 (6 bases). Sequencing was carried out using peripheral blood. The clonotype originates from a man between 50 and 59 years old with acute or convalescent COVID-19. CDR3 bases: TGTGCCAGCTCACCGGCGGCTGGCCAGGGGACAGATACGCAGTATTTT. This codes for CASSPAAGQGTDTQYF.